This T cell receptor (beta chain) was identified during a study of blood T cells in healthy people across ages. It was with a sample-barcoded 5' primer and a J-beta primer mix that a second PCR of roughly 6 to 12 cycles was run. A tag from a template-switch adaptor with 12 random nucleotides marked each cDNA molecule. TCRdb analysed the 5' RACE reads with MiXCR anew, one entry per CDR3 protein. The sample consists of about 1.4 million distinct CDR3 sequences, approximately 59% of them appearing once. Turning to this clonotype: No antigen is known for it.

Germline V CDR1 and CDR2: LGHNT, FRNRAP. This CDR3 is built from 11 residues. V shed 5 bases and J shed 14 bases, with 15 bases lying between them. The study's findings and limits: Shifts in expanded clonotypes may have been confounded by donor CMV status, which was unknown. A greater number of naive CD4+ cells and higher diversity distinguished long-lived donors from aged donors.

The chain employs TRBV12-5 and TRBJ1-2; no definite D call. The specimen was blood. The TCR comes from a man in his late teens or twenties in good health. The CDR3, as DNA: TGTGCTAGTGGTATCGACTTGAACTATACCTTC. Its protein product is CASGIDLNYTF. Using reference TRBV12-5 and TRBJ1-2 for the parts outside the CDR3, the full variable domain is DARVTQTPRHKVTEMGQEVTMRCQPILGHNTVFWYRQTMMQGLELLAYFRNRAPLDDSGMPKDRFSAEMPDATLATLKIQPSEPRDSAVYFCASGIDLNYTFGSGTRLTVV.